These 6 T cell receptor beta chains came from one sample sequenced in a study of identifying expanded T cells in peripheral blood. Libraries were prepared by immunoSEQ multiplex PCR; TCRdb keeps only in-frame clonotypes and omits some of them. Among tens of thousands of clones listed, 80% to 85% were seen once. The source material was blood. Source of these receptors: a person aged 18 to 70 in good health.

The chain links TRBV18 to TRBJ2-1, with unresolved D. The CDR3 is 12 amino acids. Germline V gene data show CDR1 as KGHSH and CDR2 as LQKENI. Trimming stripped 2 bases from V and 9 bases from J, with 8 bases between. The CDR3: CASSPTEFEQFF. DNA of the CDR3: TGTGCCAGCTCACCAACTGAATTTGAGCAGTTCTTC.

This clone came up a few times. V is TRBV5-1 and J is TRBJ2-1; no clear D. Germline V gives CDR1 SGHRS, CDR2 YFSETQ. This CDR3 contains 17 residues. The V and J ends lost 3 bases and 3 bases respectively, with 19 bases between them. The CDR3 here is CASSSRSVGGNYNEQFF. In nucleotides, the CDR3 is TGCGCCAGCAGCTCCCGCAGTGTGGGCGGAAACTACAATGAGCAGTTCTTC.

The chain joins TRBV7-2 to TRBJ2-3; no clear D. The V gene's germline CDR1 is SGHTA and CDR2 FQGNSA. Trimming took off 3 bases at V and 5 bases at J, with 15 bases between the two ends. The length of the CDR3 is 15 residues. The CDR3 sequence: CASSFRARYEDTQYF. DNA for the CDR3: TGTGCCAGCAGCTTCCGGGCCAGGTACGAAGATACGCAGTATTTT. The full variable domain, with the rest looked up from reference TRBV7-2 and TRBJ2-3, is GAGVSQSPSNKVTEKGKDVELRCDPISGHTALYWYRQSLGQGLEFLIYFQGNSAPDKSGLPSDRFSAERTGGSVSTLTIQRTQQEDSAVYLCASSFRARYEDTQYFGPGTRLTVL.

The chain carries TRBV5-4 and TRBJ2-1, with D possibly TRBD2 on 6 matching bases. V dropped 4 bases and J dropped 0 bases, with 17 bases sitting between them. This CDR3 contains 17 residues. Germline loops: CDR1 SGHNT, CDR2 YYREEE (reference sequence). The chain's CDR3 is CASSPPSLASSYNEQFF. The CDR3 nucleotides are TGTGCCAGCAGCCCTCCGAGCCTAGCGAGCTCCTACAATGAGCAGTTCTTC.

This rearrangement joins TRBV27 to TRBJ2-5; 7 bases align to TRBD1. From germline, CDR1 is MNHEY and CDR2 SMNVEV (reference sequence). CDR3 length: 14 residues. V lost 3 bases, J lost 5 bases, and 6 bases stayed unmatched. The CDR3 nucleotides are TGTGCCAGCAGTTTTCGACAGGGTGGCGAGACCCAGTACTTC. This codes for CASSFRQGGETQYF.

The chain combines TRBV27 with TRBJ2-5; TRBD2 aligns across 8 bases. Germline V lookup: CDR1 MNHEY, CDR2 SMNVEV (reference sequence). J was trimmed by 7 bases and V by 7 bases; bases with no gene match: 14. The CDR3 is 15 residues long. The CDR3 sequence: CASTHSGGTRGTQYF. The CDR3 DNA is TGTGCCAGCACCCACTCGGGGGGGACCAGGGGGACCCAGTACTTC.